This T cell receptor beta chain was documented in a study of post-analysis software for immune sequencing data. Study-level information: The study covered relapsing-remitting, secondary progressive and progressive-relapsing courses of multiple sclerosis.

The CDR3 runs to 17 residues. The V gene lost 0 bases and the J gene lost 6 bases, with 20 bases spanning the gap. Germline V CDR1 and CDR2: SGHVS, FQNEAQ. TCR beta cDNA libraries included unique molecular identifiers. TCRdb re-called the PCR reads through MiXCR, storing one row per CDR3 protein. The data show about 540,000 distinct CDR3 sequences, roughly 34% seen once. Findings and caveats of the study: Comparison of patients with controls showed roughly five TRBV segments more frequent in patients, TRBV5-6, TRBV5-1 and TRBV20-1 among them. F-measure co-clustering was strong for batch-matched samples. In multiple sclerosis, normalized Chao1 diversity was significantly below that of controls.

For this clonotype: The target antigen is unknown.

Sequencing used blood. The V gene is TRBV7-8, the J gene TRBJ1-2, with no clear D. This TCR was sampled from a girl aged 2-17 years with multiple sclerosis. CDR3 region: CASSLAQAKSRGDGYTF. The CDR3 DNA reads TGTGCCAGCAGCTTAGCTCAGGCCAAATCTCGCGGGGATGGCTACACCTTC.